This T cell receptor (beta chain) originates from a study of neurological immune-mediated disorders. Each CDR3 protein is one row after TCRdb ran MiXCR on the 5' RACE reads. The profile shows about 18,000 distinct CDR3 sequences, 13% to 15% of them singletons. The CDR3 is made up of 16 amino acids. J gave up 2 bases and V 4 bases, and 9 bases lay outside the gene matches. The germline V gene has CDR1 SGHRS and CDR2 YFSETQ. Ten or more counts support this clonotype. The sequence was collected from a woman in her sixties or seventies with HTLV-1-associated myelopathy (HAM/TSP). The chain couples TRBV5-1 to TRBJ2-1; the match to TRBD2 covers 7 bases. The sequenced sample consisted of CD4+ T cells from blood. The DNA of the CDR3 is TGCGCCAGCAGCCTGGAGGCAGCGGGGCCCTACAATGAGCAGTTCTTC. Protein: CASSLEAAGPYNEQFF.